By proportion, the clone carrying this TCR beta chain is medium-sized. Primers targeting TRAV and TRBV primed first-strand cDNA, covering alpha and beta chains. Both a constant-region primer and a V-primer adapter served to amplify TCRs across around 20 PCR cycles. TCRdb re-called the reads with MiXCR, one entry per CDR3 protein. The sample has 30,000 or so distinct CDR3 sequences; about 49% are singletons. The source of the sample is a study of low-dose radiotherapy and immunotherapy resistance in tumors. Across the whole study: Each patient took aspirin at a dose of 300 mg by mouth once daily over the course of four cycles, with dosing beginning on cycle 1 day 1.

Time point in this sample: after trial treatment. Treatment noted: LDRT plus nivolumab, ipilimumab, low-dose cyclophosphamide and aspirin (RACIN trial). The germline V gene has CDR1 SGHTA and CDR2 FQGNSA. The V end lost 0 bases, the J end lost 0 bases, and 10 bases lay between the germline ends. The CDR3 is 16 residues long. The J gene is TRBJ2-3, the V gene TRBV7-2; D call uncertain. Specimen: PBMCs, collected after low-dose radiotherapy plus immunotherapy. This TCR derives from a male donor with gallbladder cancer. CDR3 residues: CASSLAGPASTDTQYF. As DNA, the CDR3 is TGTGCCAGCAGCTTAGCCGGCCCCGCTAGCACAGATACGCAGTATTTT.